These 3 T cell receptor beta chains were sequenced from one sample in a study of technical replicates of blood from a handful of donors. Using immunoSEQ multiplex PCR, the repertoire was profiled, and TCRdb retains in-frame clones only, with some absent. The sample includes approximately 73,000 clones, about 92% seen only once; the top ten take over 0.2%. The sample taken for sequencing was T cells isolated from PBMCs. Receptors were obtained from a human donor in good health.

This chain connects TRBV5-1 to TRBJ2-2; 8 bases line up with TRBD1. Germline CDR1 and CDR2: SGHRS and YFSETQ. The V gene end was trimmed by 2 bases and the J gene end by 1 base; junction bases not matched to a gene: 1. The CDR3 has 15 amino acids. The CDR3 nucleotides are TGCGCCAGCAGCTTAGGACAGGGGAACACCGGGGAGCTGTTTTTT. It specifies CASSLGQGNTGELFF.

This chain connects TRBV12-5 to TRBJ1-1; TRBD1 matches at 12 bases. Trimming cost V 8 bases and J 11 bases; bases outside gene matches: 9. The CDR3 has 13 amino acids. Looked up from germline, CDR1 is LGHNT and CDR2 is FRNRAP. This CDR3 is CASSPGTGGQAFF. CDR3 coding DNA: TGTGCTAGTTCCCCGGGGACAGGGGGCCAGGCTTTCTTT.

The chain has TRBV5-6 and TRBJ1-2; D is ambiguous. The CDR3 totals 13 residues. Germline values: CDR1 SGHDT, CDR2 YYEEEE. The germline V and J ends were trimmed by 3 bases and 7 bases, with 13 bases remaining between them. The CDR3 DNA sequence: TGTGCCAGCAGCTGGGAGGGCATTGGTGGCTACACCTTC. Translation gives CASSWEGIGGYTF.